This TCR beta chain was identified in a study of beta chain features in type 1 diabetes. Expressed TCRB transcripts got sequenced, as all isolated RNA was reverse transcribed. Some clones are missing from TCRdb's copy, which holds only in-frame ones; the method was immunoSEQ multiplex PCR. The sample lists fewer than 20,000 clones, 55% occurring once. Turning to this clone: Its antigen remains unidentified.

Study-wide results and limits: Patients with type 1 diabetes showed fewer VDJ junction insertions and more deletions.

The CDR3 extends over 16 amino acids. Per germline, CDR1 SGHRS and CDR2 YFSETQ. J lost 5 bases, V lost 2 bases, and 10 bases had no gene match. Sequences were obtained from stem cell memory CD4+ T cells from blood. The chain is built from TRBV5-1 and TRBJ2-1; TRBD2 matches at 7 bases. This TCR was sampled from a woman between 18 and 29 years old in good health. This CDR3 is CASSFLGQRDNNEQFF. The CDR3 coding sequence is TGCGCCAGCAGCTTCTTGGGTCAGCGGGATAACAATGAGCAGTTCTTC.